This T cell receptor (beta chain) originates from a study of T cells after yellow fever vaccination. Study outcomes and limitations: The secondary response showed a weaker magnitude and a faster peak, day 5 versus 15. Most primary-vaccination clones recurred post-booster (roughly 96% CD4, about 87% CD8).

TCRdb reprocessed the 5' RACE reads with MiXCR, giving one entry per CDR3 protein. The table records approximately 300,000 distinct CDR3 sequences, 6.8% of them present only once. In this sample, this clonotype turned up a few times. Its antigen is unknown. The sequenced sample was PBMCs, obtained about 41 days after the first yellow fever vaccination. The sequence was obtained from a man aged 18 to 29 who received the YFV17D yellow fever vaccine.

CDR3 sequence: CASSKGGTGVETQYF. The CDR3 region has the DNA TGTGCCAGCAGCAAAGGGGGGACAGGGGTAGAGACCCAGTACTTC. The chain combines TRBV11-2 with TRBJ2-5, with TRBD1 matching 10 bases. Germline V gene sequence: CDR1 SGHAT, CDR2 FQNNGV. V lost 5 bases and J lost 4; bases outside the gene matches: 7. The length of the CDR3 is 15 residues.